This T cell receptor beta chain stems from a study of T cell responses to AZD1222 COVID-19 vaccine (TCRdb year 2021). For the wider study: AZD1222 recipients with second doses at about 4 weeks or about 12 weeks were pooled, because spike-specific TCR depth and breadth did not differ between schedules. TCR sequencing was performed for roughly 250 trial participants, of whom some 200 were given two doses of AZD1222 and some 26 were given two doses of MenACWY control vaccine. Trial participants were enrolled by age into subgroups of 18-55, 56-69 and 70-plus years, and around 150, 29 and 61 TCR-sequenced participants, respectively, were included in these subgroups.

The study at large found these results: Conclusions about previously exposed vaccinees are limited because only five to seven AZD1222 recipients were SARS-CoV-2 seropositive at baseline. Reportedly, close to half of the unique spike-specific TCRs recognized epitopes lying outside the regions that are mutated in the B.1.351 and B.1.1.7 variants. CD4 TCRs associated with the vaccine covered the entire spike protein, and the dominant responses were in regions 160-218 and 743-854. After two AZD1222 doses, spike-specific TCR breadth and depth were significantly higher than at day 0 and than in MenACWY recipients. Most participants were white British and females outnumbered males, and the authors suggested that clonal diversity may have been underestimated. Because no samples from the day 14 peak response were available, repertoires could be characterized only after the peak T cell response. The 56-69-year group was small, and its depth increase did not reach significance, likely because of low power.

Including cysteine and phenylalanine, the CDR3 has 13 amino acids. Only the CDR3 part of the read is kept: 39 bases, read in frame from the first base. CDR1 and CDR2 are drawn from the germline V gene (reference sequence): SGHKS, YYEKEE. V was cut back by 2 bases and J by 1 base, leaving a gap of 6 bases between them. The CDR3 regions of human TCRbeta chains were analyzed by immunosequencing. As for the original processing: Repertoire TCRs were matched against a reference library of SARS-CoV-2-specific TCRs generated with the MIRA antigen-specificity platform. Breadth was defined as the fraction of unique TCRs that were SARS-CoV-2-associated. Depth was defined as the fraction of total T cells that were SARS-CoV-2-associated. Using the MIRA data, each spike-specific TCR was mapped to the spike region that the TCR reacts to and placed in a CD4 or CD8 class. Log10-transformed breadth and depth values were compared by one-way ANOVA with Sidak's multiple comparisons tests. The table was pulled from immuneACCESS by TCRdb, which kept in-frame rearrangements only. Such tables lose some clones; where checked, under half of the loss comes from unresolved V genes, and the rest has no known cause. V and J calls and clone size are given by that table; D and trimming were obtained from the DNA. Present in this sample are roughly 160,000 clones, about 89% of which were seen just once. The ten largest account for 1.5% to 2% of the sample.

The intended sense of this specimen's time point label: baseline before first vaccination. Samples from vaccinated people were obtained from the UK trials COV001 and COV002, which included a single-blind randomized controlled phase 2/3 trial of AZD1222 (ChAdOx1 nCoV-19) in healthy adults. For TCRbeta chain sequencing, PBMC samples were collected from trial participants at day 0 and at day 28 after the second dose. A word on this clone: What this receptor recognizes is not known. Base qualities are not provided; no much larger clone lies one nucleotide away.

The receptor comes from an adult in good health. The chain is assembled from TRBV5-5 and TRBJ1-1; no D gene can be assigned with confidence. The sample in question was peripheral blood, obtained on day 0 of AZD1222 vaccination. CDR3 protein: CASSFSANTEAFF. The base sequence is TGTGCCAGCAGCTTTTCTGCGAACACTGAAGCTTTCTTT.